This T cell receptor (beta chain) derives from a study of blood T cell repertoires in COVID-19. Background on the study: Samples came from the United States, Italy and Spain, spanning acute and convalescent COVID-19. Sample material is recorded as cDNA or gDNA derived from T cells, B-cell-depleted T cells, or PBMCs.

CDR3 size: 14 residues. In germline, CDR1 is MNHEY, CDR2 SVGAGI. J was trimmed by 7 bases and V by 2 bases; bases with no gene match: 5. Original handling: Estimated nucleated cell counts came from reference gene primer amplification. Assay used: immunoSEQ multiplex PCR; TCRdb lists only in-frame clones, some missing. V and J calls and clone size are as listed in that table; D and trimming were resolved from the DNA. In the table there are approximately 220,000 clones, about 85% of which are singletons. The sequence came from a woman aged 55 to 70 who had recovered from COVID-19. Sequenced material: peripheral blood. The chain is built from TRBV6-5 and TRBJ1-5; 7 positions match TRBD1. The DNA for the CDR3 is TGTGCCAGCAGTTACAGGGGGCAGGGACAGCCCCAGCATTTT. Translating it yields CASSYRGQGQPQHF.